This T cell receptor beta chain was sequenced in a study of blood T cell repertoires in COVID-19. Everyone who took part was about 18 to 90 years old, and they came from 24 US areas. Original methodology: Counts of nucleated cells, estimated from reference gene primer amplification, were obtained. The assay was immunoSEQ multiplex PCR, and TCRdb's table has in-frame clones only and misses some. The V and J calls and the clone size are those of that table, but D and trimming were determined from the DNA. The data show fewer than 300,000 clones, over 75% seen once. The CDR3 is 12 amino acids. V was pared by 7 bases and J by 8 bases, with 14 bases between. CDR1 and CDR2 (germline): SGHVS, FQNEAQ.

The rearrangement joins TRBV7-8 to TRBJ1-2; D is unclear. The source of this sequence is a woman in her thirties who had recovered from COVID-19. The sample was PBMCs or T cells enriched from blood (not recorded which). The DNA of the CDR3 is TGTGCCAGCACCCGGGCCGGGTTCGGCTACACCTTC. Translating gives CASTRAGFGYTF.